Described below is a single T cell receptor beta chain sequence and its context. The data belong to a study of technical replicates of blood from a few donors. Some clones are missing from TCRdb's copy, which holds only in-frame ones; the method was immunoSEQ multiplex PCR. The profile covers 65,000 to 90,000 clones, with roughly 91% appearing a single time and 0.25% taken by the ten largest. Germline values: CDR1 SGHDN, CDR2 FVKESK. V was clipped by 4 bases and J by 13 bases; unmatched bases: 14. The CDR3 is made up of 14 amino acids. The gene calls are TRBV14 and TRBJ1-2, with 8 bases lining up with TRBD1. The source of this sequence is a human donor in good health. The source material was T cells isolated from PBMCs. The CDR3 sequence: CASSPQLTGEKFTF. CDR3 in DNA: TGTGCCAGCAGCCCGCAATTGACAGGGGAGAAGTTCACCTTC.